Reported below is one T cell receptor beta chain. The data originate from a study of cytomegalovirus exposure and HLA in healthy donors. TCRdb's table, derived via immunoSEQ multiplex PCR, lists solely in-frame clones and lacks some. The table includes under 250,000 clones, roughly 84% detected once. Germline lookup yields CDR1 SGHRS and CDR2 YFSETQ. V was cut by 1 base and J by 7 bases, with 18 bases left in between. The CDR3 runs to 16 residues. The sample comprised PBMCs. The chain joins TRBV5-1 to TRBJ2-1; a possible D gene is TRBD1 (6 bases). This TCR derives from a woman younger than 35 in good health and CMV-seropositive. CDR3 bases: TGCGCCAGCAGCTTGCTTGGTACAGGGTCACAGAATGAGCAGTTCTTC. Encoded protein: CASSLLGTGSQNEQFF.